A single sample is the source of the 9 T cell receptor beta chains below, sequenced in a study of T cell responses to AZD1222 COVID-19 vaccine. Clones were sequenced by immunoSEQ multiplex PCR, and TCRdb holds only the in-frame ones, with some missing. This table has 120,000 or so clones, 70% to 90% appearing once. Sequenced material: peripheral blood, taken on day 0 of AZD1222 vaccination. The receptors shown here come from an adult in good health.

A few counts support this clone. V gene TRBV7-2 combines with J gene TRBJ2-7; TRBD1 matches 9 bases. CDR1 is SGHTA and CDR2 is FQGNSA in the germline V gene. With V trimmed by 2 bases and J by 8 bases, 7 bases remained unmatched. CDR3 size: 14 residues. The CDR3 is CASSLSGTGTQQYF. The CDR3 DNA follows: TGTGCCAGCAGCTTATCTGGGACAGGGACTCAGCAGTACTTC.

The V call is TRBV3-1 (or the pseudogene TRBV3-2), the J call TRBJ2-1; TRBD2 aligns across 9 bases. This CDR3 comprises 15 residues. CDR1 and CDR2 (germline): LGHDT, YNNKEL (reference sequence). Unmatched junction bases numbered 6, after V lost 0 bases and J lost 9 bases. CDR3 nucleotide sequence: TGTGCCAGCAGCCAAGATTCTAGCGGGACCGGTGAGCAGTTCTTC. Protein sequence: CASSQDSSGTGEQFF.

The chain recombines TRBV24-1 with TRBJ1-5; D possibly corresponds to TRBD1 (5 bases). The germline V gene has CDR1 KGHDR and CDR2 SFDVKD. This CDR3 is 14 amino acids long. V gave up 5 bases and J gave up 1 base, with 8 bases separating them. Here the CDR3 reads CATSGDGSNQPQHF. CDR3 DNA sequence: TGTGCCACCAGTGGGGACGGCAGCAATCAGCCCCAGCATTTT.

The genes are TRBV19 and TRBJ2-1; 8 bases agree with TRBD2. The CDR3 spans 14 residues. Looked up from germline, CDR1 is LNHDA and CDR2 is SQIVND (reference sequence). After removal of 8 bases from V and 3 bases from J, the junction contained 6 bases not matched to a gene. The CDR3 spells CASVSGSVYNEQFF. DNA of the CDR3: TGTGCCAGTGTCAGCGGGAGTGTCTACAATGAGCAGTTCTTC.

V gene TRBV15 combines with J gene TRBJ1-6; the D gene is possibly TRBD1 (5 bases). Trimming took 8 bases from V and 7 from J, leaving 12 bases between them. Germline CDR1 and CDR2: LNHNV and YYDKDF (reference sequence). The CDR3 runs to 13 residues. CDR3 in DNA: TGTGCCACCTACAAGGGGAACAATTCACCCCTCCACTTT. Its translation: CATYKGNNSPLHF. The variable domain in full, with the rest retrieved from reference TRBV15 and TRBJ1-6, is DAMVIQNPRYQVTQFGKPVTLSCSQTLNHNVMYWYQQKSSQAPKLLFHYYDKDFNNEADTPDNFQSRRPNTSFCFLDIRSPGLGDTAMYLCATYKGNNSPLHFGNGTRLTVT.

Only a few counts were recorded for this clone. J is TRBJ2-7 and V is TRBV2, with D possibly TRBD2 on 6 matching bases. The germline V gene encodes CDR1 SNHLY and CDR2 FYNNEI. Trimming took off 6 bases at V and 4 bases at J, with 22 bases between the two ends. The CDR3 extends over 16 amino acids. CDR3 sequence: CASSDDNSSEGYEQYF. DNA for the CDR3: TGTGCCAGCAGCGACGACAACTCTAGCGAGGGTTACGAGCAGTACTTC.

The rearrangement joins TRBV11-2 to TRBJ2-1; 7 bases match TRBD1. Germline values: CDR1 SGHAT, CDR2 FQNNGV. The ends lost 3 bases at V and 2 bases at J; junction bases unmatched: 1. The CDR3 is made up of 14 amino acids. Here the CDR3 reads CASSLGQPYNEQFF. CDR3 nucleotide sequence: TGTGCCAGCAGCTTGGGACAGCCCTACAATGAGCAGTTCTTC.

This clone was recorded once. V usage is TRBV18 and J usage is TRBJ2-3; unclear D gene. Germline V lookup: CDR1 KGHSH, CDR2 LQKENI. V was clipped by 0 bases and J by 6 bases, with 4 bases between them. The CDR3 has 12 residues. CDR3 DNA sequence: TGTGCCAGCTCACCACCGGGGGATACGCAGTATTTT. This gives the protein CASSPPGDTQYF.

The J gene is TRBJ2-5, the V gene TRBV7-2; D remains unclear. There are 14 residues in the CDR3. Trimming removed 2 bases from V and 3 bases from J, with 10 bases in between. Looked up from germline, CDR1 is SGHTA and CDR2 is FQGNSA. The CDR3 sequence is CASSLSSVKETQYF. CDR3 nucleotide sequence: TGTGCCAGCAGCTTAAGCAGCGTAAAAGAGACCCAGTACTTC.